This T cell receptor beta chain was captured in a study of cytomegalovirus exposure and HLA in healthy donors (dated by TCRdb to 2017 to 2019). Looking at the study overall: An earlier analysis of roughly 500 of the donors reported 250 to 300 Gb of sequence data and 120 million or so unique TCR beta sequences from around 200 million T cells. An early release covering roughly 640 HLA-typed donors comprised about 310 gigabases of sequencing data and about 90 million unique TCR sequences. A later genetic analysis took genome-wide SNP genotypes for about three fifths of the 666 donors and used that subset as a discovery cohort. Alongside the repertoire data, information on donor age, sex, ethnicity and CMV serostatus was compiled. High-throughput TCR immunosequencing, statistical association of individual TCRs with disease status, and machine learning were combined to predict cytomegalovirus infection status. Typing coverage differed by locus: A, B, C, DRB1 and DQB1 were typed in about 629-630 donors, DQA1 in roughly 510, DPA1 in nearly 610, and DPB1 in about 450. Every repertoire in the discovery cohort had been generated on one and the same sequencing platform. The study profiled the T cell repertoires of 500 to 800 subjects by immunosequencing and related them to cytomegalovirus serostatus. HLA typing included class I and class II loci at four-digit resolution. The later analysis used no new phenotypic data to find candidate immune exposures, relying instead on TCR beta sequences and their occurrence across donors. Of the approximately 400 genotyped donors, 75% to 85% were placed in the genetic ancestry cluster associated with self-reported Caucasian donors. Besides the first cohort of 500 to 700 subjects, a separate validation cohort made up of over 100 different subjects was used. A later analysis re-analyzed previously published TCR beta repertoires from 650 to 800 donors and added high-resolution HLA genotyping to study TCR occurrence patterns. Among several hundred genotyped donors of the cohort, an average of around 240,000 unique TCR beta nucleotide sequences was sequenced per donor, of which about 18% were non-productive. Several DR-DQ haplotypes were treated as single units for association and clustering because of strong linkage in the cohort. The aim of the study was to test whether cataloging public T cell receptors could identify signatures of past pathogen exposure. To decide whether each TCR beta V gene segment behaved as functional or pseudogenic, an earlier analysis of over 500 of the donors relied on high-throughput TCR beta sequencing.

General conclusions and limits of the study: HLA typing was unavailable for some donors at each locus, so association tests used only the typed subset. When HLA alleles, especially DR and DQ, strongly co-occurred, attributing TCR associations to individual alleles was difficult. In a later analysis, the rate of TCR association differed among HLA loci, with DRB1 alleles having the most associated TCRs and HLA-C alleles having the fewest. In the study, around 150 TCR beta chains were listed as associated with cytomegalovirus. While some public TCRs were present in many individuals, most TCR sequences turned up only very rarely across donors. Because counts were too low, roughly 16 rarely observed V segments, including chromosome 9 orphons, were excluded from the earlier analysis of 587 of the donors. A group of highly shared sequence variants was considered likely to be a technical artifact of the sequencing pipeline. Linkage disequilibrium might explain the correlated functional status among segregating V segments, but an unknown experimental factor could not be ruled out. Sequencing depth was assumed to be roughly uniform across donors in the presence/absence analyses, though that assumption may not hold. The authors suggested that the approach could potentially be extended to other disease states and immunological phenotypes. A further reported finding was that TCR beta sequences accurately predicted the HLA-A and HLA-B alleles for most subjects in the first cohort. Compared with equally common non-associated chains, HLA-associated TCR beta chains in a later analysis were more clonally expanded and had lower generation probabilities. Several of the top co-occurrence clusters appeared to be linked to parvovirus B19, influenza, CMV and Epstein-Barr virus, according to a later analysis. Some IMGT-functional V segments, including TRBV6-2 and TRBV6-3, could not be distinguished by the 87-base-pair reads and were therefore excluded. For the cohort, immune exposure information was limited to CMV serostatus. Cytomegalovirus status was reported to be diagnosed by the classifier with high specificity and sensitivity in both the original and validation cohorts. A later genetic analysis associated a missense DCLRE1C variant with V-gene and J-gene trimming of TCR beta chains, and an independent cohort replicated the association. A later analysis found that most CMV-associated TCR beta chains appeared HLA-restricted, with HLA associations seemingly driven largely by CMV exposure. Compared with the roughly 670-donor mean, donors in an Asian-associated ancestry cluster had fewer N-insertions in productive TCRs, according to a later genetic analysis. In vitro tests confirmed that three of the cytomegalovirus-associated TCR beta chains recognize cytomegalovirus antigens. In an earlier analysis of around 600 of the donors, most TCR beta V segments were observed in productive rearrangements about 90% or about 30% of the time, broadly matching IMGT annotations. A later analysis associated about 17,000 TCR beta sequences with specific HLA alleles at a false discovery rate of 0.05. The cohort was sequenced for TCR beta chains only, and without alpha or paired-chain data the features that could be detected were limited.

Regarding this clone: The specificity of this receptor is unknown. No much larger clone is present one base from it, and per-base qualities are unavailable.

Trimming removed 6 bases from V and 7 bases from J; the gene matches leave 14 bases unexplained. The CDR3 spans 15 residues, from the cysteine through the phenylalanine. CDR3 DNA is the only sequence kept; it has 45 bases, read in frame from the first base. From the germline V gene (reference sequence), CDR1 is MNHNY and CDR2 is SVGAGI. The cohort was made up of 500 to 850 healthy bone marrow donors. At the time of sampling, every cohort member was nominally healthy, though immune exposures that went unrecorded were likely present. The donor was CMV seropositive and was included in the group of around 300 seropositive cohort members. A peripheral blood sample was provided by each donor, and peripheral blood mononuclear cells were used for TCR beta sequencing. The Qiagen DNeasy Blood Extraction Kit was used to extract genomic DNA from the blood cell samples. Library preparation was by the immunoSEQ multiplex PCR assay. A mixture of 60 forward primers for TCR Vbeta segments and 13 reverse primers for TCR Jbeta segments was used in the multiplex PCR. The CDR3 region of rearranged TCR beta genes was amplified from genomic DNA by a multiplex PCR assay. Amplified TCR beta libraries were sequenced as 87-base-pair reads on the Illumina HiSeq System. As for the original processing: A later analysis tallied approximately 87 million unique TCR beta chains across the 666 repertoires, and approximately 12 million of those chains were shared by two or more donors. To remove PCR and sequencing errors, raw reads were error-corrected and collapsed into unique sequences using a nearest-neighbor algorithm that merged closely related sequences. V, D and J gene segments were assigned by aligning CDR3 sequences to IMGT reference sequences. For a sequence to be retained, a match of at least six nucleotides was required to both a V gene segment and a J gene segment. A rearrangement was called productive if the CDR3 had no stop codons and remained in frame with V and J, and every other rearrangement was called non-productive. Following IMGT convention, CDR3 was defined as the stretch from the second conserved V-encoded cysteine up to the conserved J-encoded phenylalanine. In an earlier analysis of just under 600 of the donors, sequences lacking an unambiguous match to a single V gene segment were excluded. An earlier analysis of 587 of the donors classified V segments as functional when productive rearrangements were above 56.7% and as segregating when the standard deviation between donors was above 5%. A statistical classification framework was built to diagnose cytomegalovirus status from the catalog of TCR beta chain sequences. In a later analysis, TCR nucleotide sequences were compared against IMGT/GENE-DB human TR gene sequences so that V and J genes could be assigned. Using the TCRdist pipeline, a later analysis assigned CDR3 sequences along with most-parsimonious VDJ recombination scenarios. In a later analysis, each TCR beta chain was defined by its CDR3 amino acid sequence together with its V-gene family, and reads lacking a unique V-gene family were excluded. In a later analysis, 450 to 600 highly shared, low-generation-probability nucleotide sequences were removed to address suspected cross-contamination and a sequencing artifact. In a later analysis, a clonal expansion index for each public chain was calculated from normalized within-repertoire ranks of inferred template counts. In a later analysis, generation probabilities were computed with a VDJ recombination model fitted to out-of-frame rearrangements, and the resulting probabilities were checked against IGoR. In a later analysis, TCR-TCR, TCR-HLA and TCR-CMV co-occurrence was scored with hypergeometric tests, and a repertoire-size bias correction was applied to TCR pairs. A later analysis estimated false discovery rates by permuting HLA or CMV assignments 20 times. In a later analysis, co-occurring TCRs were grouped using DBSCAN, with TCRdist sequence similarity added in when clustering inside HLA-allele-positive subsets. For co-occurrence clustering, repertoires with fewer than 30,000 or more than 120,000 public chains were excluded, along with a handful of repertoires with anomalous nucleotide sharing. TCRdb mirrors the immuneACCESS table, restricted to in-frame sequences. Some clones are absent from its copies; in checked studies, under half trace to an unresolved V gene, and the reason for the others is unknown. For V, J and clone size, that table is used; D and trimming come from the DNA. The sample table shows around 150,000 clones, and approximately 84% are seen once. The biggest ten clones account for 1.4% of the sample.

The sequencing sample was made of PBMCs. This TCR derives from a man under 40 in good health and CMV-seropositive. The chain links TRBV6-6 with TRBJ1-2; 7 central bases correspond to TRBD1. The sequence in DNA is TGTGCCAGCAGCACCCCGGACAGGTCGCCCCTTGGCTACACCTTC. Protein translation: CASSTPDRSPLGYTF.